This TCR beta chain came from a study of T cells in Graves' hyperthyroidism and ophthalmopathy (dated by TCRdb to between 2018 and 2021). Concerning the study at large: To identify TCR V-J signatures that set the groups apart, the researchers used a discovery cohort of 95 to 100 patients, made up of 40 to 45 with Graves' ophthalmopathy and some 55 with stable Graves' hyperthyroidism. TCR Vbeta CDR3 sequencing of 135 peripheral blood samples (more than 40 ophthalmopathy, 75 hyperthyroidism and some 17 progressor patients) is reported in the paper. An independent validation cohort of about 20 hyperthyroidism patients and approximately 15 patients who later progressed to ophthalmopathy tested prospective prediction of ophthalmopathy. For training and testing, the 100 or so patients in the discovery cohort were randomly divided in a 7:3 ratio. The study also compared thyroid tissue and blood T-cell repertoires from over 5 Graves' hyperthyroidism patients. Once sampling was done, hyperthyroidism patients were given methimazole at a starting dose of 30 mg daily, whereas ophthalmopathy patients were given high-dose intravenous methylprednisolone. Study-wide findings and limitations: Sample size was not statistically predetermined, and investigators were not blinded to group allocation. In cross-validation, a model built on a 13 V-J signature told ophthalmopathy apart from stable hyperthyroidism with 85% to 90% sensitivity and approximately 81% specificity, and in testing the same model reached 80%/75%. In validation, the model predicted progression to ophthalmopathy with 55% to 71% sensitivity and less than 75% specificity, a median of around 6.6 months before onset. Most expanded thyroid clonotypes (frequency above 0.001) were also detected in blood, a finding suggesting that blood repertoires may reflect thyroid immune responses.

A remark on this clonotype: Its cognate antigen has yet to be identified. The germline gene is not matched at one end of the junction; a read error may be the cause.

Amplification of TCR beta CDR3 regions was carried out from RNA transcripts. The first round of RT-PCR for the TCR CDR3 was performed with the HTBI primer set and the Qiagen OneStep RT-PCR kit. A second multiplex PCR round built the libraries, followed by size selection and purification. Libraries were sequenced paired-end with 100 bp reads on an Illumina HiSeq2000. Turning to the authors' computational methods: SOAPnuke was used to process the raw data, throwing out any read that contained adapters or uncalled bases, had a mean Phred below 15, or lacked an exact constant-primer or identifier match. COPE v1.2.5 was used to merge high-quality paired reads, and clonotypes were defined as unique nucleotide sequences. Clonotypes were aligned to IMGT TRBV, TRBD and TRBJ reference segments using MiTCR v1.1. Analysis was restricted to V-J combinations with a frequency above 0.0001, which covered 98% to 99.2% of repertoires. A TCS score was defined as the ratio between F50 (clonal expansion) and ExV (chaos), using BLOSUM62-based TCRdist between CDR3 peptides within each V-J. Welch's t-statistics and random forest reduced fewer than 600 V-J features to roughly 13, which were used in a naive Bayes classifier (R e1071). The Morisita-Horn index was used to measure how similar the thyroid and blood repertoires were. TCRdb reworked the public reads: Q25 trimming with fastp, MiXCR clone assembly, productive beta chains retained. Identical CDR3 protein sequences are pooled into one entry, listed with their most common genes and DNA. Here the V and J calls rest on TCRdb's processing, not on the authors' analysis. This sample comprises 530,000 or so distinct CDR3 sequences, roughly 46% of them detected only once. About 8% of the sample is in the top ten clones.

The CDR3 numbers 16 residues from cysteine through tryptophan. Only the CDR3 part of the read is kept: 48 bases, read in frame from the first base. Per the germline V gene, MNHEY is the CDR1 and SVGAGI is the CDR2. Stable Graves' hyperthyroidism was defined as no progression to ophthalmopathy during 18 months of follow-up. Hyperthyroidism patients were aged 18 to 65 years and newly diagnosed, with disease duration of less than 2 months. Exclusion was applied to patients with uncontrolled infections, other autoimmune diseases, pregnancy or lactation. Clinical symptoms, serum thyroxine and TRAb, thyroid ultrasound, and orbital computed tomography formed the basis for the diagnoses. Trizol reagent was used to extract total RNA, and RNA quality was then checked on an Agilent 2100 Bioanalyzer.

The specimen was peripheral blood or thyroid tissue (not recorded which). The receptor's source is a woman aged 18-35 years with Graves' hyperthyroidism. This chain joins TRBV6-5 to TRBJ2-2; 8 bases in the middle match TRBD2. In nucleotides, the sequence is TGTGCCAGCAGTTTTCAGCGGGAGACGAACACCGGGGAGCTGTCTTGG. Its protein product is CASSFQRETNTGELSW.